This T cell receptor beta chain was identified in a study of blood T cell repertoires in COVID-19 (dated by TCRdb to 2019 to 2021). Regarding the study in general: Samples from collaborators originated in the United States, Italy and Spain and spanned both the acute and convalescent phases of COVID-19. The prospective study material was composed of cDNA or gDNA derived from T cells, B-cell-depleted T cells, or PBMCs. Deeply sampled blood TCRbeta repertoires from subjects exposed to, actively infected with, or recovered from COVID-19 were included in the dataset. The repertoires were released in a freely available public database intended as a resource for research on the immune response to SARS-CoV-2. Samples were obtained from the ongoing ImmuneRACE study (first 160 participants) and from about 1,300 subjects provided by 6 global collaborators. A de-identified subject ID, COVID-19 status, age in years and sex were almost always included in the sample metadata. Where HLA class I and class II types were available, the types were taken from metadata supplied by the sample provider, not from assay-based typing.

The research as a whole found: The quantity of clinical and demographic metadata differed by source and by participant and was supplied without curation.

Samples from volunteer blood donors who had recovered from COVID-19 were contributed by a second Seattle source. Whole blood was collected in K2EDTA tubes by collaborating institutions according to the institutions' own protocols. For TCRbeta analysis, collaborators shipped samples as frozen whole blood, isolated PBMCs, or DNA extracted from either of those sample types. This clone was seen just once. Its antigen specificity is not known. Base quality data are lacking; no much larger clone is found one base away. TCRbeta CDR3 regions were amplified from genomic DNA using the immunoSEQ Assay, a bias-controlled multiplex PCR. On the authors' methods: Within the assay, amplification of reference gene primers was used to estimate how many nucleated cells each sample contained. Sequence reads were collapsed and filtered to measure the absolute abundance of every unique TCRbeta CDR3 rearrangement. For each sample, productive Simpson clonality was calculated by taking the square root of Simpson's diversity index across productive rearrangements. The table was pulled from immuneACCESS by TCRdb, which kept in-frame rearrangements only. Such tables lose some clones; where checked, under half of the loss comes from unresolved V genes, and the rest has no known cause. V and J calls plus clone size are reproduced from that table; the DNA served to infer D and trimming. This sample holds around 300,000 clones; around 86% were observed only once. The ten most abundant clones make up approximately 2% of the sample.

Sequencing was carried out using peripheral blood. The origin of this receptor is a woman aged 25 to 39 who had recovered from COVID-19.

The DNA sequence is given as TGTGCCAGCAGTTACGAACTAGCGAATTACAATGAGCAGTTCTTC. This gives the protein CASSYELANYNEQFF. The sequence links TRBV6-5 to TRBJ2-1; 7 bases in the junction line up with TRBD2. V lost 2 bases and J lost 4 bases, and the count of bases not matched to a germline gene is 5. The CDR1 and CDR2 encoded by the germline V gene are MNHEY and SVGAGI. The CDR3 contains 15 residues, cysteine and phenylalanine counted. The only DNA kept is the CDR3, 45 bases in frame from the first base.